One sample yielded the 24 T cell receptor beta chains listed below, sequenced in a study of blood T cell repertoires in COVID-19 (TCRdb year 2020). Libraries were constructed by the immunoSEQ multiplex PCR assay. Entries here come from immuneACCESS through TCRdb and include only in-frame sequences with V and J called. Some clones fail to appear in such tables; in the studies checked, an unresolved V gene covers under half of the shortfall, and the cause of the remainder is unknown. The sample yields approximately 290,000 clones; 75% to 90% were counted once. The top ten hold 2% to 3% of the sample. Sequenced material: peripheral blood. Receptors were obtained from a man aged 18 to 35 with active or convalescent COVID-19.

The chain couples TRBV7-9 to TRBJ2-7, with 8 bases matching TRBD2. The CDR3 totals 13 residues. Germline V gene lookup returns CDR1 SEHNR and CDR2 FQNEAQ (reference sequence). Unmatched junction bases numbered 4, after V lost 4 bases and J lost 5 bases. CDR3 in amino acids: CASSSGLADEQYF. The CDR3 DNA is TGTGCCAGCAGCTCAGGACTAGCAGACGAGCAGTACTTC.

The gene calls are TRBV12-3 or TRBV12-4 and TRBJ2-3; D is unresolved. The CDR3 loop spans 11 amino acids. V lost 6 bases to trimming and J lost 6 bases, with 7 bases between them. The CDR3 protein is CASSSEDTQYF. CDR3 sequence (DNA): TGTGCCAGCAGCTCGGAGGATACGCAGTATTTT.

The J gene is TRBJ2-2, the V gene TRBV12-5; weak D call: TRBD2 (6 bases). CDR1 LGHNT and CDR2 FRNRAP come from the germline V gene. V gave up 5 bases and J gave up 8 bases, with 27 bases separating them. The CDR3 loop spans 18 amino acids. The DNA for the CDR3 is TGTGCTAGTGGTCCAACCCCGGAGGGCCACCCACCTGGGGGGGAGCTGTTTTTT. Protein: CASGPTPEGHPPGGELFF.

The rearrangement uses TRBV11-2 and TRBJ2-7; no clear D. The CDR3 is 15 residues long. CDR1 is SGHAT, CDR2 FQNNGV, per germline. V lost 5 bases and J lost 0, with 14 bases in between. Written as DNA, the CDR3 is TGTGCCAGCAGCACCCTTCAGATTTACTCCTACGAGCAGTACTTC. Protein: CASSTLQIYSYEQYF.

The V call is TRBV29-1, the J call TRBJ2-3; 7 bases fit TRBD1. This CDR3 is 12 amino acids long. J gave up 9 bases and V 3 bases, and 6 bases lay outside the gene matches. Germline V gene lookup returns CDR1 SQVTM and CDR2 ANQGSEA. The CDR3 DNA reads as TGCAGCGTTGAGACAGGGCGAGGGACGCAGTATTTT. It encodes CSVETGRGTQYF.

This chain links TRBV27 with TRBJ1-3; possibly TRBD1 for D (5 bases). The CDR3 has 15 amino acids. The V end lost 2 bases, the J end lost 0 bases, and 8 bases lay between the germline ends. Germline V gives CDR1 MNHEY, CDR2 SMNVEV (reference sequence). CDR3 amino acids: CASSLLGGSGNTIYF. The CDR3 DNA reads as TGTGCCAGCAGTTTACTGGGGGGCTCTGGAAACACCATATATTTT.

CDR3 sequence: CASSLGQGHDTEAFF. CDR3 DNA sequence: TGTGCCAGCAGCCTAGGACAGGGCCACGACACTGAAGCTTTCTTT. V gene TRBV7-3 combines with J gene TRBJ1-1, with 8 nucleotides matching TRBD1. Per the germline V gene, CDR1 is SGHTA and CDR2 is FQGTGA. V shed 5 bases, J shed 3 bases, and the junction held 8 bases outside the gene matches. CDR3 length: 15 amino acids.

V usage is TRBV7-2 and J usage is TRBJ2-7; D is perhaps TRBD1 (5 bases). CDR1 and CDR2 from the germline V gene are SGHTA and FQGNSA. This CDR3 comprises 14 residues. The V and J ends lost 3 bases and 5 bases respectively, with 14 bases between them. CDR3 sequence reads: CASSFTGLGDEQYF. The CDR3 DNA reads as TGTGCCAGCAGCTTCACAGGATTGGGCGACGAGCAGTACTTC.

The V gene is TRBV9, the J gene TRBJ1-2; 8 bases are a match to TRBD1. The germline gives CDR1 SGDLS, CDR2 YYNGEE. CDR3 length equals 13 residues. Trimming removed 1 base from V and 8 bases from J; junction bases left unmatched: 4. The CDR3 loop is CASSVTQGGGYTF. Here the CDR3 DNA reads TGTGCCAGCAGCGTAACACAGGGGGGCGGCTACACCTTC.

This clone was observed a few times. J is TRBJ1-6 and V is TRBV6-6; D is perhaps TRBD1 (5 bases). This CDR3 spans 18 amino acids. CDR1 and CDR2 (germline): MNHNY, SVGAGI (reference sequence). Trimming left V 5 bases short and J 8 bases short, with 25 bases between. CDR3 loop: CASSHLPGGAPIHSPLHF. The CDR3 DNA reads as TGTGCCAGCAGTCACCTCCCCGGGGGAGCTCCTATACATTCACCCCTCCACTTT.

This chain connects TRBV2 to TRBJ1-2, with 10 bases aligning to TRBD1. From germline, CDR1 is SNHLY and CDR2 FYNNEI. With 9 bases clipped from V and 8 bases from J, the junction kept 9 bases outside the gene matches. The CDR3 spans 13 residues. The CDR3 DNA sequence: TGTGCCAGTTGGGACAGGGGAAGTGGAGGCTACACCTTC. Its protein product is CASWDRGSGGYTF.

This clone has only one observation. This chain uses TRBV7-9 with TRBJ2-2; D is possibly TRBD1 (6 bases). Germline V gives CDR1 SEHNR, CDR2 FQNEAQ (reference sequence). This CDR3 has 15 residues. The germline V and J ends were trimmed by 2 bases and 3 bases, with 10 bases remaining between them. The DNA of the CDR3 is TGTGCCAGCAGCTTAAACAGGGTGGACACCGGGGAGCTGTTTTTT. Translated, it gives CASSLNRVDTGELFF.

This clone was observed a few times. The V gene is TRBV5-1, the J gene TRBJ2-5; D is undetermined. CDR1 SGHRS and CDR2 YFSETQ come from the germline V gene. There are 13 residues in the CDR3. Deletions cut 1 base from V and 5 bases from J, with 9 bases between. The CDR3 sequence is CASSLYSGETQYF. CDR3 in DNA: TGCGCCAGCAGCTTGTATTCCGGGGAGACCCAGTACTTC.

This clone was picked up a small number of times. DNA of the CDR3: TGTGCCAGCAGCTTAGACGATCGGGGGAATCAGCCCCAGCATTTT. Protein: CASSLDDRGNQPQHF. The V call is TRBV7-6, the J call TRBJ1-5; D possibly corresponds to TRBD1 (5 bases). The CDR3 consists of 15 residues. Germline CDR1 is SGHVS and CDR2 is FNYEAQ. The V and J ends lost 1 base and 4 bases respectively, with 11 bases between them.

This chain uses TRBV5-1 with TRBJ2-1; 7 bases are a match to TRBD1. Trimming cost V 3 bases and J 0 bases; bases outside gene matches: 3. CDR1 is SGHRS, CDR2 YFSETQ, per germline. This CDR3 region has 15 residues. CDR3 sequence (DNA): TGCGCCAGCAGCTCGGGACAGTACTCCTACAATGAGCAGTTCTTC. This encodes CASSSGQYSYNEQFF.

The chain recombines TRBV7-8 with TRBJ2-2, with TRBD2 matching over 7 bases. There are 15 residues in the CDR3. Germline V CDR1 and CDR2: SGHVS, FQNEAQ. The V and J ends lost 5 bases and 1 base, in that order; junction bases with no gene match: 4. The CDR3 DNA sequence: TGTGCCAGCAGCCCCTGGGGGGGGAACACCGGGGAGCTGTTTTTT. It encodes CASSPWGGNTGELFF. Combining the CDR3 with reference TRBV7-8 and TRBJ2-2 gives the whole variable domain GAGVSQSPRYKVAKRGQDVALRCDPISGHVSLFWYQQALGQGPEFLTYFQNEAQLDKSGLPSDRFFAERPEGSVSTLKIQRTQQEDSAVYLCASSPWGGNTGELFFGEGSRLTVL.

The chain uses TRBV5-3 and TRBJ1-6; D unresolved. TRBV5-3 is an ORF, and what it does is uncertain. The CDR3 consists of 16 residues. The V gene lost 6 bases and the J gene lost 8 bases, with 21 bases spanning the gap. The CDR3 region is CARTSGGGDGDSPLHF. In nucleotides, the CDR3 is TGTGCCAGAACCTCTGGAGGTGGGGATGGTGATTCACCCCTCCACTTT.

The V gene is TRBV18, the J gene TRBJ2-7; D unclear. The CDR3 runs to 13 residues. V lost 2 bases and J 0 bases, leaving 5 bases between the germline ends. The germline V gene encodes CDR1 KGHSH and CDR2 LQKENI. CDR3 amino acids: CASSPSSSYEQYF. The CDR3, as DNA: TGTGCCAGCTCACCATCGAGCTCCTACGAGCAGTACTTC.

In this sample, this clone turned up a few times. The chain uses TRBV6-2 or TRBV6-3 and TRBJ1-1; D is ambiguous. The CDR3 totals 13 residues. V dropped 6 bases and J dropped 0 bases, with 8 bases sitting between them. Germline V gene lookup returns CDR1 MNHEY and CDR2 SVGEGT. The CDR3 DNA sequence: TGTGCCAGCAGCTATACAGTGAACACTGAAGCTTTCTTT. It codes for CASSYTVNTEAFF.

The gene calls are TRBV11-2 and TRBJ1-1, with a tentative D call TRBD1 (5 bases). V lost 0 bases, J lost 10 bases, and 12 bases lay in between. Germline V CDR1 and CDR2: SGHAT, FQNNGV. The CDR3 spans 13 residues. CDR3 coding DNA: TGTGCCAGCAGCTTAGATGTGGTGGGGGGAGCTTTCTTT. Protein product: CASSLDVVGGAFF.

In this sample, this clone turned up once. The chain is built from TRBV4-3 and TRBJ1-3, with D uncertain. V was cut by 0 bases and J by 7 bases, with 19 bases left in between. The CDR3 runs to 17 residues. Germline assignment: CDR1 LGHNA and CDR2 YSLEER. The CDR3 DNA sequence: TGCGCCAGCAGCCAAGAAGGGAGACTCGCCTACGGGAACACCATATATTTT. The encoded protein is CASSQEGRLAYGNTIYF.

The V call is TRBV21-1, the J call TRBJ2-7; the table's D call, TRBD2, was not checked against the DNA. TRBV21-1 is flagged as a pseudogene. The CDR3 length is 12 residues. Here the CDR3 DNA reads TGTGCCAGCAGCATTCTATTCCACGAGCAGTACTTC. Encoded protein: CASSILFHEQYF.

This rearrangement joins TRBV29-1 to TRBJ1-1, with D unresolved. Trimming shortened V by 3 bases and J by 1 base, and 9 bases separated the two germline ends. The germline CDR1 and CDR2 sequences are SQVTM and ANQGSEA. The CDR3 loop spans 13 amino acids. CDR3 sequence reads: CSVDGPKNTEAFF. DNA for the CDR3: TGCAGCGTTGACGGTCCGAAGAACACTGAAGCTTTCTTT. The full variable domain, its missing parts supplied by reference TRBV29-1 and TRBJ1-1, is SAVISQKPSRDICQRGTSLTIQCQVDSQVTMMFWYRQQPGQSLTLIATANQGSEATYESGFVIDKFPISRPNLTFSTLTVSNMSPEDSSIYLCSVDGPKNTEAFFGQGTRLTVV.

The genes are TRBV27 and TRBJ2-3; weak D call: TRBD2 (6 bases). Germline lookup yields CDR1 MNHEY and CDR2 SMNVEV (reference sequence). The CDR3 spans 15 residues. The V gene lost 5 bases and the J gene lost 6 bases, with 18 bases spanning the gap. The CDR3 nucleotides read TGTGCCAGCAGTCCCGGGACTTACTTATCTGATACGCAGTATTTT. Translation gives CASSPGTYLSDTQYF.